What follows are 7 T cell receptor beta chains derived from one specimen sequenced in a study of cytomegalovirus exposure and HLA in healthy donors (dated by TCRdb to 2017 to 2019). The library was generated by the immunoSEQ multiplex PCR assay. The multiplex PCR relied on a mix of 60 forward primers for TCR Vbeta segments and 13 reverse primers for TCR Jbeta segments. This immuneACCESS table, as held by TCRdb, lists in-frame sequences with V and J called but not all clones. Of the missing ones, under half trace to an unresolved V gene in checked studies; the others have no known cause. The sample table holds approximately 190,000 clones, of which roughly 77% were seen once. The ten largest clonotypes hold about 3% of the sample. Material: PBMCs. Receptors were obtained from a middle-aged man in good health and CMV-seropositive.

V is TRBV5-4 and J is TRBJ2-3; 10 nucleotides match TRBD2. This CDR3 has 15 amino acids. Trimming cost V 3 bases and J 1 base; bases outside gene matches: 2. Germline lookup yields CDR1 SGHNT and CDR2 YYREEE (reference sequence). Here the CDR3 reads CASSSSGSGTDTQYF. The CDR3, as DNA: TGTGCCAGCAGCTCTAGCGGGAGTGGCACAGATACGCAGTATTTT. The full variable domain, its missing parts supplied by reference TRBV5-4 and TRBJ2-3, is ETGVTQSPTHLIKTRGQQVTLRCSSQSGHNTVSWYQQALGQGPQFIFQYYREEENGRGNFPPRFSGLQFPNYSSELNVNALELDDSALYLCASSSSGSGTDTQYFGPGTRLTVL.

V is TRBV7-9 and J is TRBJ2-4, with D perhaps TRBD1 (6 bases). Germline values: CDR1 SEHNR, CDR2 FQNEAQ (reference sequence). V lost 5 bases and J 0 bases, leaving 17 bases between the germline ends. There are 17 residues in the CDR3. Here the CDR3 DNA reads TGTGCCAGCAGCAGTTCGGTTGTGGGGGCAGCCAAAAACATTCAGTACTTC. It yields the protein CASSSSVVGAAKNIQYF.

The chain couples TRBV5-8 to TRBJ2-3; TRBD1 matches at 7 bases. The junction had 3 bases not matched to a gene; V was cut back by 4 bases and J by 4 bases. The CDR3 loop spans 13 amino acids. Germline-derived CDR1 and CDR2 are SGHTS and YDEGEE. CDR3 loop: CASSRTGADTQYF. The CDR3 DNA sequence: TGTGCCAGCAGCCGTACAGGGGCAGATACGCAGTATTTT.

This sequence joins TRBV6-5 and TRBJ1-2; D gene uncertain. This CDR3 contains 15 residues. The V gene lost 0 bases and the J gene lost 2 bases, with 10 bases spanning the gap. Germline CDR1 reads MNHEY; CDR2 reads SVGAGI. Written as DNA, the CDR3 is TGTGCCAGCAGTTACTCGTTAAACAGCAACTATGGCTACACCTTC. Amino acid sequence: CASSYSLNSNYGYTF.

This clone was recorded once. The chain uses TRBV19 and TRBJ2-7, with 8 positions matching TRBD1. Germline V gene data show CDR1 as LNHDA and CDR2 as SQIVND (reference sequence). The CDR3 contains 15 residues. The V and J ends lost 0 bases and 3 bases, in that order; junction bases with no gene match: 4. In DNA form, the CDR3 reads TGTGCCAGTAGTATAGAGAGGACAGGGATCTACGAGCAGTACTTC. Encoded protein: CASSIERTGIYEQYF.

The chain combines TRBV7-2 with TRBJ2-1, with 11 bases fitting TRBD2. Germline CDR1 SGHTA, CDR2 FQGNSA. CDR3 length: 15 residues. V lost 3 bases and J lost 7; bases outside the gene matches: 5. The CDR3, as DNA: TGTGCCAGCAGCTTTGGGACTAGCGGTTTTAATGAGCAGTTCTTC. Amino acid sequence: CASSFGTSGFNEQFF. Combining the CDR3 with reference TRBV7-2 and TRBJ2-1 gives the whole variable domain GAGVSQSPSNKVTEKGKDVELRCDPISGHTALYWYRQSLGQGLEFLIYFQGNSAPDKSGLPSDRFSAERTGGSVSTLTIQRTQQEDSAVYLCASSFGTSGFNEQFFGPGTRLTVL.

CDR3 region: CASSPGGFYEQYF. In DNA, the CDR3 is TGCGCCAGCAGCCCCGGGGGGTTCTACGAGCAGTACTTC. The genes are TRBV4-1 and TRBJ2-7; 7 bases line up with TRBD2. This CDR3 is 13 amino acids long. Per germline, CDR1 MGHRA and CDR2 YSYEKL. The V and J ends lost 4 bases and 3 bases, in that order; junction bases with no gene match: 3.